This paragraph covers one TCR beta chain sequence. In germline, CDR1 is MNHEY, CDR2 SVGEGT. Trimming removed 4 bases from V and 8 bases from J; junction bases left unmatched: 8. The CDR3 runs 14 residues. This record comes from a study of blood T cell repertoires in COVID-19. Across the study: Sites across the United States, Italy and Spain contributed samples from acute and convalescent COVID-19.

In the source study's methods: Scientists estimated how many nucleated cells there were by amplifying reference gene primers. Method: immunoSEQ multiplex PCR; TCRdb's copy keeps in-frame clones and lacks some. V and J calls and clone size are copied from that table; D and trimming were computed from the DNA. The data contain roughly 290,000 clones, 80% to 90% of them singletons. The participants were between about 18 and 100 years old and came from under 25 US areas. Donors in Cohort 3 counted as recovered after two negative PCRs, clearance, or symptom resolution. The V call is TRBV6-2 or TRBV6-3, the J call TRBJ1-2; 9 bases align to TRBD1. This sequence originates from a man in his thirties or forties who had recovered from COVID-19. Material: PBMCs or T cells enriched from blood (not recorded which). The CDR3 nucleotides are TGTGCCAGCAGTTTTCGGAACAGGGGGCGCGGCTACACCTTC. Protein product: CASSFRNRGRGYTF.